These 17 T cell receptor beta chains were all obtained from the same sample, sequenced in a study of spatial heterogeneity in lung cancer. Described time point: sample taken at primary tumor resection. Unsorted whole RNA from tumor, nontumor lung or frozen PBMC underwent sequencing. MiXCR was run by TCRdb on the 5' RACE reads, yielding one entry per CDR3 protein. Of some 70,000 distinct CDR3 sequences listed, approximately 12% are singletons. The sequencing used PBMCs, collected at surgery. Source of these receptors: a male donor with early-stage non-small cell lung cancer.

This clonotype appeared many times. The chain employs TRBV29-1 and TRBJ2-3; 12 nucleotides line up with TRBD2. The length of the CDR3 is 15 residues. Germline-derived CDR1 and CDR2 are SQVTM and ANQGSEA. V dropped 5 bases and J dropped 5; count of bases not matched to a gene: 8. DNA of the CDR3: TGCAGCGTTCGGCTAGCGGGAGGGCCAGGAGATACGCAGTATTTT. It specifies CSVRLAGGPGDTQYF.

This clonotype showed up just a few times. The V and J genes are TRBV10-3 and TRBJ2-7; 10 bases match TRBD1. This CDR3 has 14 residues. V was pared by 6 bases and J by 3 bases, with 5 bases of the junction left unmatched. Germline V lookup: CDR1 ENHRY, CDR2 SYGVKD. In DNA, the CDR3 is TGTGCCATCAGGAGACAGGGGGCGGACTACGAGCAGTACTTC. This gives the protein CAIRRQGADYEQYF.

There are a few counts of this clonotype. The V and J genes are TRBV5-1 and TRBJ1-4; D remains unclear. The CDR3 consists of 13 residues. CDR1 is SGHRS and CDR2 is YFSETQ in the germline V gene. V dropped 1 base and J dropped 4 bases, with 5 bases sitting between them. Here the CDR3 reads CASSLPDNEKLFF. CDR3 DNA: TGCGCCAGCAGCTTGCCTGATAATGAAAAACTGTTTTTT.

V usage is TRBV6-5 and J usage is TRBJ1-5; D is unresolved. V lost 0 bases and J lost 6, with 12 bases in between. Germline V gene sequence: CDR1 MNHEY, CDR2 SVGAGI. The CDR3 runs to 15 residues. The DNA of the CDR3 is TGTGCCAGCAGTTACTCGATACATGAAAGTCAGCCCCAGCATTTT. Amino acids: CASSYSIHESQPQHF.

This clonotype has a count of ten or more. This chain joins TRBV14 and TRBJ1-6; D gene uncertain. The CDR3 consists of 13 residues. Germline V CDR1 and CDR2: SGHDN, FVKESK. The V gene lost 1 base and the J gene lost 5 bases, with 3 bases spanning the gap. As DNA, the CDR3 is TGTGCCAGCAGCCAAGTCCATAATTCACCCCTCCACTTT. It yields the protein CASSQVHNSPLHF.

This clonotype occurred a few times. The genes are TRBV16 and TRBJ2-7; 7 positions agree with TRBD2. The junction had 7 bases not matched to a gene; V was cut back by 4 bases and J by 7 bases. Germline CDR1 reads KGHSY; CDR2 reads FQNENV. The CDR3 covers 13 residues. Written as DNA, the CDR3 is TGTGCCAGCAGCCGTCTAAGGGAGGGAGAGCAGTACTTC. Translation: CASSRLREGEQYF.

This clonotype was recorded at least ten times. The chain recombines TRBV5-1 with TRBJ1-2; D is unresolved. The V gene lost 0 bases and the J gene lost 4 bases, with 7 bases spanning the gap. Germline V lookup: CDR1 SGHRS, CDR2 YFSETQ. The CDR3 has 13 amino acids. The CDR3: CASSLGTAYGYTF. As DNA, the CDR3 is TGCGCCAGCAGCTTGGGCACTGCCTATGGCTACACCTTC. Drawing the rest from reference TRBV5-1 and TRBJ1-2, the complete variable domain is KAGVTQTPRYLIKTRGQQVTLSCSPISGHRSVSWYQQTPGQGLQFLFEYFSETQRNKGNFPGRFSGRQFSNSRSEMNVSTLELGDSALYLCASSLGTAYGYTFGSGTRLTVV.

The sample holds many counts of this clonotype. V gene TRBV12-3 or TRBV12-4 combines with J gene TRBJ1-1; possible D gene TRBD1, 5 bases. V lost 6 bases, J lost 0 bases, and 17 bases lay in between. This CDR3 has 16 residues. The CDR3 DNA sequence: TGTGCCAGCAGGGGGGATGGCGGGGTAATGAACACTGAAGCTTTCTTT. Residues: CASRGDGGVMNTEAFF.

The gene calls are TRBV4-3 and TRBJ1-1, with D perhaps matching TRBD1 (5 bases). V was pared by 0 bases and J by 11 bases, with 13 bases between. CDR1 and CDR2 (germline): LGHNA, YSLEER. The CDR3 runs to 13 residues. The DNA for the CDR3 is TGCGCCAGCAGCCAAGATGGACACGGTCGGGCTTTCTTT. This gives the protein CASSQDGHGRAFF.

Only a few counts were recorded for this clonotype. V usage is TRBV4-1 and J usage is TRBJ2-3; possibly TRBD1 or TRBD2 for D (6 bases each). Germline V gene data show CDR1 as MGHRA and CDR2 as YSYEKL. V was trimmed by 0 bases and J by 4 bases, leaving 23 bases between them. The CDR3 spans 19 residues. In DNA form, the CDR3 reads TGCGCCAGCAGCCAAGATTGGGTTAGAGGGGGGAGCTCTCCAGATACGCAGTATTTT. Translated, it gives CASSQDWVRGGSSPDTQYF.

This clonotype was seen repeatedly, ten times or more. The CDR3 protein is CSVEPGRDSFPGELFF. CDR3 in DNA: TGCAGCGTTGAACCAGGCCGGGACAGTTTCCCCGGGGAGCTGTTTTTT. The V call is TRBV29-1, the J call TRBJ2-2; 7 bases are a match to TRBD1. Per germline, CDR1 SQVTM and CDR2 ANQGSEA. The CDR3 totals 16 residues. V shed 2 bases and J 6 bases; nucleotides not matched to a gene: 12.

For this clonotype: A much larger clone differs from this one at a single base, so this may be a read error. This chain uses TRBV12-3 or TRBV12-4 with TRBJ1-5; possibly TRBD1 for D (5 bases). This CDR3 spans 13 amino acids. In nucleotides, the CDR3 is TGTGCCAGCAGACCTACAGGAAATCAGTCCCAGCATTTT. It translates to CASRPTGNQSQHF.

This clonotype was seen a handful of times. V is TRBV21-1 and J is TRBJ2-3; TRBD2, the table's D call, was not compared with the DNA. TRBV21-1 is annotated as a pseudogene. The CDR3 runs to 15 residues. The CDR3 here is CASSKGTQSTDTQYF. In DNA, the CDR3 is TGTGCCAGCAGCAAGGGGACTCAATCCACAGATACGCAGTATTTT.

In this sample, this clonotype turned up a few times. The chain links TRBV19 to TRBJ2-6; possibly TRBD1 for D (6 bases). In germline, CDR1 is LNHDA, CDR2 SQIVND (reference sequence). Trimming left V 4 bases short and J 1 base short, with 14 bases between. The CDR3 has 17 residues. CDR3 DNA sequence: TGTGCCAGTAGTAGGGGAACAGGGTTATCTGGGGCCAACGTCCTGACTTTC. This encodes CASSRGTGLSGANVLTF.

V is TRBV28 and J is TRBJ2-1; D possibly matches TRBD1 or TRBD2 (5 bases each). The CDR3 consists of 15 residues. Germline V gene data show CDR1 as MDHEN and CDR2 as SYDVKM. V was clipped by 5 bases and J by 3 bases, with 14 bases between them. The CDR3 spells CASSHPGTLYNEQFF. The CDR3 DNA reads TGTGCCAGCAGTCATCCCGGGACCCTCTACAATGAGCAGTTCTTC.

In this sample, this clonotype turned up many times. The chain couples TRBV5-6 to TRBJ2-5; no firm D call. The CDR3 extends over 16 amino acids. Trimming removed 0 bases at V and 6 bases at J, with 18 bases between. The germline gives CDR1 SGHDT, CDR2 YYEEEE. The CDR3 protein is CASSLGTVIGWQTQYF. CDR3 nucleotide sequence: TGTGCCAGCAGCTTGGGGACGGTCATCGGCTGGCAGACCCAGTACTTC.

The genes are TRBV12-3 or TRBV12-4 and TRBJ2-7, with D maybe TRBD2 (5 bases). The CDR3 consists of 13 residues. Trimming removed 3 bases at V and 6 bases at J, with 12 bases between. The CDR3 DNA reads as TGTGCCAGCAGTTTGAGGGCAGACGGCGAGCAGTACTTC. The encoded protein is CASSLRADGEQYF.